The 15 T cell receptor beta chains below all came from one sample that was sequenced in a study of cytomegalovirus exposure and HLA in healthy donors. The study ran its PCR with 60 Vbeta and 13 Jbeta primers. Assay: immunoSEQ multiplex PCR; the TCRdb copy retains only in-frame clones and omits some. The data show roughly 78,000 clones, with over 50% seen just once and 20% to 25% held by the top ten. The specimen sequenced was PBMCs. These receptors were collected from a man aged 35-49 years in good health and CMV-seropositive.

The chain links TRBV5-1 to TRBJ2-2, with TRBD1 matching 7 bases. Germline V gives CDR1 SGHRS, CDR2 YFSETQ. The junction had 9 bases not matched to a gene; V was cut back by 2 bases and J by 5 bases. This CDR3 is built from 16 residues. Here the CDR3 reads CASSFLTGAGTGELFF. The DNA for the CDR3 is TGCGCCAGCAGCTTCCTAACAGGGGCCGGGACCGGGGAGCTGTTTTTT.

This clone has a handful of counts. This chain connects TRBV15 to TRBJ2-3, with 8 bases matching TRBD2. The CDR3 is 14 amino acids. J was trimmed by 4 bases and V by 6 bases; bases with no gene match: 6. Germline CDR1 and CDR2: LNHNV and YYDKDF (reference sequence). The CDR3 spells CATRRGVQPDTQYF. CDR3 DNA: TGTGCCACCAGGCGGGGGGTTCAGCCAGATACGCAGTATTTT.

The genes are TRBV7-2 and TRBJ1-1; D may be TRBD1 (5 bases). Between the trimmed V and J ends, which lost 5 bases and 1 base, there was a span of 11 bases. The CDR3 is made up of 14 amino acids. In germline, CDR1 is SGHTA, CDR2 FQGNSA. CDR3 region: CASSPDTTNTEAFF. The CDR3 DNA sequence: TGTGCCAGCAGCCCGGACACTACGAACACTGAAGCTTTCTTT.

This chain joins TRBV6-1 and TRBJ1-2, with D perhaps TRBD1 (6 bases). Trimming pared 4 bases from V and 6 bases from J, leaving 18 bases between. The CDR3 length is 15 residues. Germline V lookup: CDR1 MNHNS, CDR2 SASEGT. CDR3 coding DNA: TGTGCCAGCAGTGCTACAAACAGGGCAGGAAATGGCTACACCTTC. Protein sequence: CASSATNRAGNGYTF.

This clone occurred once. The V gene is TRBV28, the J gene TRBJ1-3, with 7 nucleotides matching TRBD1. V trimming: 3 bases; J trimming: 4 bases; junction bases outside the gene matches: 6. The CDR3 has 15 residues. Germline-derived CDR1 and CDR2 are MDHEN and SYDVKM. The CDR3 nucleotides read TGTGCCAGCAGTTTTTCAGGGGGAAGCGGAAACACCATATATTTT. This sequence encodes CASSFSGGSGNTIYF. The full variable domain, rest sourced from reference TRBV28 and TRBJ1-3, is DVKVTQSSRYLVKRTGEKVFLECVQDMDHENMFWYRQDPGLGLRLIYFSYDVKMKEKGDIPEGYSVSREKKERFSLILESASTNQTSMYLCASSFSGGSGNTIYFGEGSWLTVV.

J is TRBJ2-3 and V is TRBV7-8, with 9 nucleotides matching TRBD1. Germline V lookup: CDR1 SGHVS, CDR2 FQNEAQ. The CDR3 totals 17 residues. Trimming took 5 bases from V and 3 from J; bases not matched to a gene: 12. In nucleotides, the CDR3 is TGTGCCAGCAGCCCCTACGACGACAGGGGGGTAACAGATACGCAGTATTTT. Amino acids: CASSPYDDRGVTDTQYF.

In this sample, this clone turned up a few times. The rearrangement uses TRBV2 and TRBJ1-2; D unresolved. Per the germline V gene, CDR1 is SNHLY and CDR2 is FYNNEI. Trimming cost V 7 bases and J 1 base, with 10 bases left between them. CDR3 length: 13 residues. The CDR3 loop reads CASKKSINYGYTF. DNA of the CDR3: TGTGCCAGCAAGAAAAGCATTAACTATGGCTACACCTTC.

The V gene is TRBV7-2, the J gene TRBJ2-7, with TRBD2 matching 12 bases. The CDR3 is made up of 16 amino acids. Trimming took 4 bases from V and 4 from J; bases not matched to a gene: 8. Germline V CDR1 and CDR2: SGHTA, FQGNSA. The CDR3 DNA reads as TGTGCCAGCAGCTGGGGGGGTGGACTAGCGGGGTACGAGCAGTACTTC. Amino acid sequence: CASSWGGGLAGYEQYF.

The chain has TRBV21-1 and TRBJ1-1; the DNA was not compared with TRBD1, the D call given in the table. TRBV21-1 is an annotated pseudogene. There are 20 residues in the CDR3. Here the CDR3 reads CASSDPLLIQGRSQTTEAFF. In nucleotides, the CDR3 is TGTGCCAGCAGCGACCCTCTCCTGATACAGGGACGGTCGCAGACCACTGAAGCTTTCTTT.

The rearrangement links TRBV28 to TRBJ2-1; 13 bases agree with TRBD2. Per the germline V gene, CDR1 is MDHEN and CDR2 is SYDVKM. This CDR3 spans 16 amino acids. Trimming took 5 bases from V and 5 from J; bases not matched to a gene: 6. The CDR3 nucleotides read TGTGCCAGCAGTATCTCAGGACTAGCGGGGGACAATGAGCAGTTCTTC. It encodes CASSISGLAGDNEQFF.

The CDR3 is CASRDRLNTEAFF. DNA of the CDR3: TGTGCCAGTAGGGACAGGCTGAACACTGAAGCTTTCTTT. V is TRBV19 and J is TRBJ1-1, with 7 nucleotides matching TRBD1. Germline CDR1 LNHDA, CDR2 SQIVND (reference sequence). The CDR3 is 13 residues long. Losses at the gene ends were 6 bases for V and 0 bases for J; bases not matched to a gene: 1.

This clone was detected a few times. The gene calls are TRBV15 and TRBJ1-1; the D is unclear. CDR1 is LNHNV and CDR2 is YYDKDF in the germline V gene (reference sequence). The CDR3 spans 15 residues. The V gene lost 1 base and the J gene lost 4 bases, with 13 bases spanning the gap. The CDR3 bases are TGTGCCACCAGCAGAGGGCAAGGCCGAGGCACTGAAGCTTTCTTT. Protein: CATSRGQGRGTEAFF.

This clone was counted between two and nine times. The sample carries other DNA sequences with the same CDR3. The chain carries TRBV11-2 and TRBJ1-2; TRBD1 matches 8 bases. J gave up 8 bases and V 0 bases, and 2 bases lay outside the gene matches. Germline CDR1 and CDR2: SGHAT and FQNNGV. CDR3 size: 13 residues. The CDR3 region has the DNA TGTGCCAGCAGCTTAGACAGGGGGCGAGGCTACACCTTC. Residues: CASSLDRGRGYTF.

The chain has TRBV5-1 and TRBJ2-3; 7 bases line up with TRBD2. The CDR3 length is 17 residues. The V gene end was trimmed by 4 bases and the J gene end by 0 bases; junction bases not matched to a gene: 11. From germline, CDR1 is SGHRS and CDR2 YFSETQ. CDR3 residues: CASSASSSGASTDTQYF. In DNA, the CDR3 is TGCGCCAGCAGCGCCTCCTCTAGCGGAGCTAGCACAGATACGCAGTATTTT.

This chain joins TRBV5-4 and TRBJ2-5; 11 bases agree with TRBD2. This CDR3 is built from 14 residues. CDR1 is SGHNT and CDR2 is YYREEE in the germline V gene (reference sequence). The V segment lost 3 bases and the J segment 4 bases; nucleotides outside the gene matches: 2. This CDR3 is CASSSLAGGETQYF. For the CDR3, the DNA is TGTGCCAGCAGCTCGCTAGCGGGGGGAGAGACCCAGTACTTC.